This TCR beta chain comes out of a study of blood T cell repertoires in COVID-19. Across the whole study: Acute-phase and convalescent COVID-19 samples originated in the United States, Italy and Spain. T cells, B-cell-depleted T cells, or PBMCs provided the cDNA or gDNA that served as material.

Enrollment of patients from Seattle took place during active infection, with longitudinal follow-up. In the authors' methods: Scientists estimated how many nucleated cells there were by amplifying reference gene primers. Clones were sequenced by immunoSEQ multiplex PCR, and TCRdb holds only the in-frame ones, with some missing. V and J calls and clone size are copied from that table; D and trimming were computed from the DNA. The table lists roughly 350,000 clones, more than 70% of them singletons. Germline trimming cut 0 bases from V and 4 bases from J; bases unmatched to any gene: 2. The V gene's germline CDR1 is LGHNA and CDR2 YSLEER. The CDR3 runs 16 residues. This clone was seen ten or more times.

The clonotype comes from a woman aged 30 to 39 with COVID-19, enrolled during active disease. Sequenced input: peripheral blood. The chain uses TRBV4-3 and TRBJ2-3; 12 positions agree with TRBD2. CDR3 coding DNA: TGCGCCAGCAGCCAAGATCTAGCGGGAGGGCCAGATACGCAGTATTTT. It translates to CASSQDLAGGPDTQYF.